This T cell receptor (beta chain) was captured in a study of blood T cells in healthy people across ages. This CDR3 comprises 15 residues. Germline-derived CDR1 and CDR2 are MDHEN and SYDVKM. The authors ran a second PCR of 7 to 11 cycles using a sample-barcoded 5' primer and a J-beta primer mix. One entry per CDR3 protein results from TCRdb running MiXCR on the 5' RACE reads. The table lists roughly 1,300,000 distinct CDR3 sequences, 55% to 75% of them singletons. The TCR sequence derives from a man aged 18 to 35 in good health. The chain has TRBV28 and TRBJ2-4, with a tentative D call TRBD2 (6 bases). The better agreement between TRBJ2-7 and the DNA end casts doubt on the J call. Material for sequencing was blood. In nucleotides, the CDR3 is TGTGCCAGCAGTTTATTGGGTATCGGGAGCCACGAGCAGTACTTC. Translating gives CASSLLGIGSHEQYF.